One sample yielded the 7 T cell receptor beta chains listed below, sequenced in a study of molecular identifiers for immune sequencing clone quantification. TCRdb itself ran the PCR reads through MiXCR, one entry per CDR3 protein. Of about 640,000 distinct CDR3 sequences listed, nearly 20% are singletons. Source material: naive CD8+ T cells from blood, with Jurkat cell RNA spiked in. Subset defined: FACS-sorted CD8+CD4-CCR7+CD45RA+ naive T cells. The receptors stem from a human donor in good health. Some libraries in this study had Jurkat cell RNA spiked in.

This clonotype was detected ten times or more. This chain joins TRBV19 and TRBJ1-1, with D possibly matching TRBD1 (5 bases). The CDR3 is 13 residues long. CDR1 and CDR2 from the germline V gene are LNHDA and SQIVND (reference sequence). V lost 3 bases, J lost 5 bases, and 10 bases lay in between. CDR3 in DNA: TGTGCCAGTAGTATGGAGGGGCGAACTGAAGCTTTCTTT. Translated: CASSMEGRTEAFF.

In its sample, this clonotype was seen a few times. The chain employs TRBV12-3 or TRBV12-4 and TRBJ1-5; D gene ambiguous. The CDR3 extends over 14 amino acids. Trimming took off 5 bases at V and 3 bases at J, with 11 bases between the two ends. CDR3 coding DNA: TGTGCCAGCAGTACGGCGGCTAACAATCAGCCCCAGCATTTT. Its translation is CASSTAANNQPQHF.

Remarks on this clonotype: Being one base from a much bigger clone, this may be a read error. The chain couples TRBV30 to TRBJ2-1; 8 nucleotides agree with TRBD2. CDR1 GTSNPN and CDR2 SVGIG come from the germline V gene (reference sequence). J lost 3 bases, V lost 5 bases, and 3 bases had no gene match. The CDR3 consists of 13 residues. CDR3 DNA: TGTGCCTGGGGACTAGCCCTCTACAATGAGCAGTTCTTC. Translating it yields CAWGLALYNEQFF.

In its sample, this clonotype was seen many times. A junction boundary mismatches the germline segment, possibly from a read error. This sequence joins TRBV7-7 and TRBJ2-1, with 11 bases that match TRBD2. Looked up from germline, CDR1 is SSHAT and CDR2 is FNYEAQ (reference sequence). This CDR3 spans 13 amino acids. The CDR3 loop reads CASSGGTSGEQFF. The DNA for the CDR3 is TGTGCTAGCAGCGGGGGGACTAGCGGTGAGCAGTTCTTC.

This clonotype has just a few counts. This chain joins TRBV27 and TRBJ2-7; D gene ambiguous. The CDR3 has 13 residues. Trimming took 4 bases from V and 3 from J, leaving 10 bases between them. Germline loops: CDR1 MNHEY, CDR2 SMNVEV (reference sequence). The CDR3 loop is CASSYRIFYEQYF. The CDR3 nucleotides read TGTGCCAGCAGTTACCGAATCTTCTACGAGCAGTACTTC.

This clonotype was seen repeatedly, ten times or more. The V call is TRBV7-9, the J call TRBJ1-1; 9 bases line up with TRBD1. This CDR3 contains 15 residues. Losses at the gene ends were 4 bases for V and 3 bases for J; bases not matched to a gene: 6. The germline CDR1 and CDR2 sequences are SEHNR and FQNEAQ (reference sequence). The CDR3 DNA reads TGTGCCAGCAGCTACACAGGGGGCGCGGACACTGAAGCTTTCTTT. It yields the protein CASSYTGGADTEAFF.

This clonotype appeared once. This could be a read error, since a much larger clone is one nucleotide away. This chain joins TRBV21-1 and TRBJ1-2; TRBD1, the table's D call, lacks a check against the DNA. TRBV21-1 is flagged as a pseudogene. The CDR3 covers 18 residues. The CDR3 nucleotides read TGTGCCAGCAGCAAAGACGGGACGGTAGAAAATGCTAACTATGGCTACACCTTC. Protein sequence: CASSKDGTVENANYGYTF.